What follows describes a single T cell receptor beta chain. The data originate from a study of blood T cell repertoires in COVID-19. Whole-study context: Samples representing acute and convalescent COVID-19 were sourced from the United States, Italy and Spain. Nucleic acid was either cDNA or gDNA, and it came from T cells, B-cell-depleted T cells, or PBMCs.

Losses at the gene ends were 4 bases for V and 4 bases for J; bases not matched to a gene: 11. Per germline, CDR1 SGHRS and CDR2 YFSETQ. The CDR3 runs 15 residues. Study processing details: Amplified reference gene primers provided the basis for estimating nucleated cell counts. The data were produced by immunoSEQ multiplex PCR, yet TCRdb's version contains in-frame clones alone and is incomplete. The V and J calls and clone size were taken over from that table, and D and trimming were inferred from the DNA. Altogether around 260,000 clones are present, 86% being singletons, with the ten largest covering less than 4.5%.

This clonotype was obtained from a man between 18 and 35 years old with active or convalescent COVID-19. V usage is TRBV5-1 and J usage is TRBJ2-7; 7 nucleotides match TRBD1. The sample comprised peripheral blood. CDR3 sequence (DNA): TGCGCCAGCAGCGGAGGACAGGCCGAAATGTACGAGCAGTACTTC. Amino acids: CASSGGQAEMYEQYF.